This T cell receptor (beta chain) was recorded in a study of blood T cell repertoires in COVID-19. Whole-study context: Sources were T cells, B-cell-depleted T cells, or PBMCs; the material itself was cDNA or gDNA.

Germline loops: CDR1 MNHEY, CDR2 SMNVEV (reference sequence). This CDR3 comprises 15 residues. V dropped 6 bases and J dropped 5 bases, with 20 bases sitting between them. The data were produced by immunoSEQ multiplex PCR, yet TCRdb's version contains in-frame clones alone and is incomplete. The top ten clones hold approximately 2.9% of a sample with around 500,000 clones, approximately 83% of them seen once. The rearrangement links TRBV27 to TRBJ2-7; a weak D match, TRBD1 (7 bases). The sequence was collected from a human donor in a cohort sampled during active COVID-19. The sample consisted of peripheral blood. The CDR3 DNA reads TGTGCCAGCAGCTCCCCGGACAGGAGGGGTGACGAGCAGTACTTC. Protein sequence: CASSSPDRRGDEQYF.